This entry describes one TCR beta chain. The entry originates in a study of Ad26.COV2.S vaccination and SARS-CoV-2 variants. The assay was immunoSEQ multiplex PCR, and TCRdb's table has in-frame clones only and misses some. The sample consists of about 680,000 clones, roughly 90% of them appearing once. Treatment here: around 19 received Ad26.COV2.S at low or high dose, single or two shots; roughly 5 received placebo; per-sample allocation not given. Day 63 after the first injection of vaccine or placebo was the sampling time. Trimming removed 2 bases at V and 9 bases at J, with 11 bases between. Germline CDR1 SGHRS, CDR2 YFSETQ. CDR3 length: 12 residues.

The sequencing used peripheral blood, collected in a trial of Ad26.COV2.S vaccine versus placebo. The clonotype comes from a person between 18 and 59 years old who received the Ad26.COV2.S COVID-19 vaccine or a placebo. V and J are TRBV5-1 and TRBJ2-5; no firm D call. The CDR3 DNA reads TGCGCCAGCAGCTTAAGCCCTGGGGCCCAGTACTTC. This sequence encodes CASSLSPGAQYF.